The clone carrying this TCR beta chain was found a few times. Isolation per sample recovered at least 7 million PBMCs. Total RNA extraction produced at least 5.5 micrograms (per sample) for the study. This specimen belongs to a study of blood T cells in healthy people across ages. The CDR3 is 13 residues long. Germline V lookup: CDR1 SGHTA, CDR2 FQGTGA. Sample-barcoded 5' priming and a J-beta primer mix drove a second PCR of 7 to 11 cycles. TCRdb redid the calling of the 5' RACE reads with MiXCR, one entry per CDR3 protein. The data hold 1.5 million to 2 million distinct CDR3 sequences, with 49% observed a single time.

The source material was blood. The sequence was obtained from a woman between 40 and 50 years old in good health. The chain uses TRBV7-3 and TRBJ2-7; D remains ambiguous. The end of the DNA aligns better with TRBJ2-5, so the J call may be wrong. The CDR3: CASSLTLGQTQYF. The CDR3 DNA sequence: TGTGCCAGCAGCTTAACGCTCGGCCAGACCCAGTACTTC.